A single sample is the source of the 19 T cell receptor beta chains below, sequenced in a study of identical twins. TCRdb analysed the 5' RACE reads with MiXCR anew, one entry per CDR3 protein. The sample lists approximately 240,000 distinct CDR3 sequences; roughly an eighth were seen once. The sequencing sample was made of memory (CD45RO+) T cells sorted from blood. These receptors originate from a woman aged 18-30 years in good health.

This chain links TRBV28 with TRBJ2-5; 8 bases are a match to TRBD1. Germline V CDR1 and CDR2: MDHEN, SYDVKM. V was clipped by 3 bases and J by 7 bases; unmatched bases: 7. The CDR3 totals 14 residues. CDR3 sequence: CASSFAGGRWTQYF. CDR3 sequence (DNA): TGTGCCAGCAGTTTCGCAGGGGGCCGGTGGACCCAGTACTTC.

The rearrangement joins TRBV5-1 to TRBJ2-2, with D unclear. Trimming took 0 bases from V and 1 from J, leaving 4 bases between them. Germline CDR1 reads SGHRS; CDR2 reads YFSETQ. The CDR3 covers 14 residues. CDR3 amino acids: CASSLVLNTGELFF. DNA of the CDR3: TGCGCCAGCAGCTTGGTTCTGAACACCGGGGAGCTGTTTTTT.

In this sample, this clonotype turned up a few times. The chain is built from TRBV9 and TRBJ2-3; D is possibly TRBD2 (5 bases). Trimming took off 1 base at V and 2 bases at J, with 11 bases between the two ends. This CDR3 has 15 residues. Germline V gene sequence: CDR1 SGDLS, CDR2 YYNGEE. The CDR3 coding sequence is TGTGCCAGCAGCGTACGGGAAGGCGACACAGATACGCAGTATTTT. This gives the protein CASSVREGDTDTQYF.

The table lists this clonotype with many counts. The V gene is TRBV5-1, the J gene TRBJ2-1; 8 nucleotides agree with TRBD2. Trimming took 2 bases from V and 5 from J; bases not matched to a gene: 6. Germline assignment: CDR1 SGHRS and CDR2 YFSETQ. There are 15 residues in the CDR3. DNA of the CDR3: TGCGCCAGCAGCTTAACTAGCGGAACTCACAATGAGCAGTTCTTC. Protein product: CASSLTSGTHNEQFF.

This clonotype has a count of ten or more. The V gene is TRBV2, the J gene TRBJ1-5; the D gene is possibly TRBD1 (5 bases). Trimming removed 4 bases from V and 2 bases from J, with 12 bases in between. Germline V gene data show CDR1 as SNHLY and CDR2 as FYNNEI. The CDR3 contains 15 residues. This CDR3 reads CASSVSRVGNQPQHF. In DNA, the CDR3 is TGTGCCAGCAGTGTATCCAGGGTGGGCAATCAGCCCCAGCATTTT.

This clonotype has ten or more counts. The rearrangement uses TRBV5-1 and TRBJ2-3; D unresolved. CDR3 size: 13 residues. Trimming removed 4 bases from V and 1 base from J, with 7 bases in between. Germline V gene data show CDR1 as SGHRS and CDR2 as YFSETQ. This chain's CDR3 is CASSAVRTDTQYF. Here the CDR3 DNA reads TGCGCCAGCAGCGCGGTCCGCACAGATACGCAGTATTTT.

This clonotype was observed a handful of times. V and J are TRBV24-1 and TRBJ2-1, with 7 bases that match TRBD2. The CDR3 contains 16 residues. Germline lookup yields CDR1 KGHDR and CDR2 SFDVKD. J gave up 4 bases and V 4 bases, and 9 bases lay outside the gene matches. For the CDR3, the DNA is TGTGCCACCAGTGACAACTCCGAGCGGGATTACAATGAGCAGTTCTTC. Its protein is CATSDNSERDYNEQFF.

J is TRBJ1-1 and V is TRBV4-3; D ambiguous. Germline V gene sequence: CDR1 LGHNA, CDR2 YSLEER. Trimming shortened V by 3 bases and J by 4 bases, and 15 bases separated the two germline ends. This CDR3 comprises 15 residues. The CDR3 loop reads CASSQNSRSGTEAFF. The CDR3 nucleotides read TGCGCCAGCAGCCAGAATTCCCGAAGTGGCACTGAAGCTTTCTTT.

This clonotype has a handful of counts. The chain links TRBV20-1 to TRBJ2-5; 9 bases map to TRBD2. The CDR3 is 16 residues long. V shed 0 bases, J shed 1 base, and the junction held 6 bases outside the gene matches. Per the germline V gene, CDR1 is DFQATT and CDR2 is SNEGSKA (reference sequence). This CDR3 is CSARDLLAGTQETQYF. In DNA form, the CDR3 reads TGCAGTGCTAGAGATCTCCTAGCGGGGACCCAAGAGACCCAGTACTTC.

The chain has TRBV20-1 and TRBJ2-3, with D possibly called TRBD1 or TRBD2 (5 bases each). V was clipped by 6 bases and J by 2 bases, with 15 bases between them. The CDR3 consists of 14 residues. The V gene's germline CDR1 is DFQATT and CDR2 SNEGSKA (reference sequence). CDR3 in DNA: TGCAGTGCAATCCGGGACGTCTTCACAGATACGCAGTATTTT. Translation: CSAIRDVFTDTQYF.

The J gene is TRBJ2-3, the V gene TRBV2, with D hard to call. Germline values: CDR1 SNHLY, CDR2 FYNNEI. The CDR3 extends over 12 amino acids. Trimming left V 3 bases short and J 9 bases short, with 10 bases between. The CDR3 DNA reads TGTGCCAGCAGTGAGGACCTAGGAACGCAGTATTTT. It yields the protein CASSEDLGTQYF.

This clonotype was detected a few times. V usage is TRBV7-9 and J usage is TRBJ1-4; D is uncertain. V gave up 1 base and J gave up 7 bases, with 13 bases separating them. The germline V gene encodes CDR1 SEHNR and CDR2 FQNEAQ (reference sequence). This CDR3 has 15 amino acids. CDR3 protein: CASSLVTGGTEKLFF. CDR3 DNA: TGTGCCAGCAGCTTAGTAACCGGTGGTACTGAAAAACTGTTTTTT.

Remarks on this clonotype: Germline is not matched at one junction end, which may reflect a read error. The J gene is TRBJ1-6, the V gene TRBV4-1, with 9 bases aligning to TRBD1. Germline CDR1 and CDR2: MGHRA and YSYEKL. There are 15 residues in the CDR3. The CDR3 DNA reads TGCGCCAGCAGCCGATCGACAGGGGGGGATTCACCCCTCCGCTTT. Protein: CASSRSTGGDSPLRF.

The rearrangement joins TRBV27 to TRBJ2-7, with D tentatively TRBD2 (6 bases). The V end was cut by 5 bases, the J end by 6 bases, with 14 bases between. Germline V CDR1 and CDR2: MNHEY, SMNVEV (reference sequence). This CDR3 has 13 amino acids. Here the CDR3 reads CASSLGSSFEQYF. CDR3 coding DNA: TGTGCCAGCAGTCTCGGGAGTTCGTTCGAGCAGTACTTC.

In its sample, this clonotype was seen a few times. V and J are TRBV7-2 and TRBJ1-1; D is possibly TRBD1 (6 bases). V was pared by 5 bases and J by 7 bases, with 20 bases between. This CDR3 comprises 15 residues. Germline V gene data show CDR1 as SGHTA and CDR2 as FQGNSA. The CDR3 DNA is TGTGCCAGCAGCACCCCCGACAGGTACGAGGGTGAAGCTTTCTTT. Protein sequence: CASSTPDRYEGEAFF.

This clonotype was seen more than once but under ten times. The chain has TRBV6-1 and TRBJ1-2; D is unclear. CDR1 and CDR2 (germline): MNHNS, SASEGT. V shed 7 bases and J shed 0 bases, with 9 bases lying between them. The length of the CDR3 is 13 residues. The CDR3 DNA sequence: TGTGCCAGCAATCCGCGACCTAACTATGGCTACACCTTC. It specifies CASNPRPNYGYTF.

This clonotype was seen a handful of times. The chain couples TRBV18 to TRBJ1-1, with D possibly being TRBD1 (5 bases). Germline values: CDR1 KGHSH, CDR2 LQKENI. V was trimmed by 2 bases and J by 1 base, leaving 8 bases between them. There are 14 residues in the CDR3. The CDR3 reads CASSPEGRNTEAFF. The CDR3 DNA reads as TGTGCCAGCTCACCAGAGGGGAGGAACACTGAAGCTTTCTTT. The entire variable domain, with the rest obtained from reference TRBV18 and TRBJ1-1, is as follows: NAGVMQNPRHLVRRRGQEARLRCSPMKGHSHVYWYRQLPEEGLKFMVYLQKENIIDESGMPKERFSAEFPKEGPSILRIQQVVRGDSAAYFCASSPEGRNTEAFFGQGTRLTVV.

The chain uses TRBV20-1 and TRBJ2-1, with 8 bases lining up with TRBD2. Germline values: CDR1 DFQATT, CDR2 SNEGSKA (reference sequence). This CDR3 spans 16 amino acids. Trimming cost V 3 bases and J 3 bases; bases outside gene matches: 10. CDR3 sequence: CSASYGLADHYNEQFF. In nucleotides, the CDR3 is TGCAGTGCTAGTTACGGACTAGCAGACCACTACAATGAGCAGTTCTTC.

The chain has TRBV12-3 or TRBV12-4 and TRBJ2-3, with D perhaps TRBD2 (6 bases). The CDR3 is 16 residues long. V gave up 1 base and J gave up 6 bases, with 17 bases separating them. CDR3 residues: CASSLGLVSDPDTQYF. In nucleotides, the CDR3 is TGTGCCAGCAGTTTAGGACTAGTCTCGGACCCTGATACGCAGTATTTT.